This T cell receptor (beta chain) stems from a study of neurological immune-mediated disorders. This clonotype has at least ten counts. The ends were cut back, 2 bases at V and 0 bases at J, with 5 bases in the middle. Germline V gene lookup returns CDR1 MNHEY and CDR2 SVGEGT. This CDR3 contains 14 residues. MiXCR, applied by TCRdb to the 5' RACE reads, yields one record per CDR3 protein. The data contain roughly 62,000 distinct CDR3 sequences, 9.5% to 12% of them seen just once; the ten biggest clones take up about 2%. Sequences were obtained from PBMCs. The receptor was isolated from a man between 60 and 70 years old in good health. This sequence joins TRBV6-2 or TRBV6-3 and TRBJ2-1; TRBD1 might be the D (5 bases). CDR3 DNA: TGTGCCAGCAGTTACGACAGCTCCTACAATGAGCAGTTCTTC. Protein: CASSYDSSYNEQFF.